The subject of this entry is one TCR beta chain. The antigen remains unidentified. This specimen includes other DNA sequences encoding the same CDR3. This sample stems from a study of shared clonotypes between healthy human individuals. The wider study: CD4 naive cells filled three plates per donor, CD4 memory three, CD8 naive two and CD8 memory one. General study results and limits: Naive CD4 clonotype sharing across several donors was 4% to 5%. Sorted-subset samples were not fully sequenced, rarefaction indicated.

Sequencing was performed with immunoSEQ multiplex PCR; in TCRdb, only in-frame clones are kept and a portion is missing. The sample yields 2 million or so clones, just under 95% seen once. Naive CD8 cells, CD45RO-negative and positively selected for CCR7, excluded terminally differentiated effector memory CD45RA+ cells. Donors, healthy HIV-negative adults, lacked recent acute infections or vaccinations. The clonotype was recovered from a man between 18 and 29 years old in good health. Sequencing was performed on naive CD8+ T cells sorted from blood.

CDR3 protein: CASSSDYNEQFF. The CDR3 DNA sequence: TGTGCCAGCAGCTCTGACTACAATGAGCAGTTCTTC. This chain uses TRBV13 with TRBJ2-1; D unresolved. The CDR3 loop spans 12 amino acids. Germline V gene sequence: CDR1 PRHDT, CDR2 FYEKMQ (reference sequence). V lost 4 bases and J lost 3, with 4 bases in between.